This T cell receptor (beta chain) is from a study of OX40 agonist ivuxolimab in advanced cancers. This clone is a singleton in its sample. The V and J ends lost 2 bases and 6 bases respectively, with 16 bases between them. The CDR3 extends over 15 amino acids. CDR1 is SEHNR, CDR2 FQNEAQ, per germline (reference sequence). The assay was immunoSEQ multiplex PCR, and TCRdb's table has in-frame clones only and misses some. This repertoire shows approximately 75,000 clones, about nine tenths found once; its top ten account for around 0.35%. The sample in question was CD4+ or CD8+ T cells sorted from blood, obtained in a trial of the OX40 agonist ivuxolimab. This clonotype was sampled from an adult with an advanced solid tumor such as melanoma, head and neck, liver or kidney cancer. This chain joins TRBV7-9 and TRBJ1-2, with D tentatively TRBD1 (6 bases). The CDR3 region has the DNA TGTGCCAGCAGCTTATCACTGACCAGGGGCAATGGCTACACCTTC. Translation gives CASSLSLTRGNGYTF.